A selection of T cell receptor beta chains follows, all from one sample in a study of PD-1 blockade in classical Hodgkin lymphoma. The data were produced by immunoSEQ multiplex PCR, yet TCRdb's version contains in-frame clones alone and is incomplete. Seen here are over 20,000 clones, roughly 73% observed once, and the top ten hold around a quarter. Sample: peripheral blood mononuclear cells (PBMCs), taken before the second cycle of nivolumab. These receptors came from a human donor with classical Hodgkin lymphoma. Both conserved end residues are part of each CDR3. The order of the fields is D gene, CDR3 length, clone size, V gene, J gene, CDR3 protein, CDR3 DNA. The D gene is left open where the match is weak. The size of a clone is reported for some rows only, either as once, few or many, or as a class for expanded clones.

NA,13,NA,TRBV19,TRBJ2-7,CASSTGVLYEQYF,TGTGCCAGTAGCACGGGGGTTCTCTACGAGCAGTACTTC
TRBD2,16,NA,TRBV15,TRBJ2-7,CATSSSGLAGGYEQYF,TGTGCCACCAGCAGTTCCGGACTAGCGGGAGGGTACGAGCAGTACTTC
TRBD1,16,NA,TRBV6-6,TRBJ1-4,CASSYDRGSVNEKLFF,TGTGCCAGCAGTTACGACAGGGGGAGCGTTAATGAAAAACTGTTTTTT
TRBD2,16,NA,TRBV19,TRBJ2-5,CASSIDRGSGSETQYF,TGTGCCAGTAGTATAGATCGGGGTAGCGGGAGCGAGACCCAGTACTTC
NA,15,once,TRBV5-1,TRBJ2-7,CASRPRDTVSYEQYF,TGCGCCAGCAGGCCCCGGGACACAGTTTCCTACGAGCAGTACTTC
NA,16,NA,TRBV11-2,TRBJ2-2,CASSLELSRRNGELFF,TGTGCCAGCAGCTTAGAACTGAGTCGTCGGAACGGGGAGCTGTTTTTT
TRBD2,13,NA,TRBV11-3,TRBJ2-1,CASSLGAGLEQFF,TGTGCCAGCAGCTTAGGAGCGGGGCTTGAGCAGTTCTTC
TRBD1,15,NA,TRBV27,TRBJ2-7,CASSHPGQGSYEQYF,TGTGCCAGCAGTCACCCCGGACAGGGGTCCTACGAGCAGTACTTC
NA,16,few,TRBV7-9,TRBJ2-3,CASSPVESGSTDTQYF,TGTGCCAGCAGCCCCGTTGAGAGCGGGAGCACAGATACGCAGTATTTT
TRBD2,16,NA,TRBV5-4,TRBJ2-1,CASRTDAGVSYNEQFF,TGTGCCAGCAGAACCGATGCGGGAGTTAGCTACAATGAGCAGTTCTTC
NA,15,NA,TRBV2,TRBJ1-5,CASSDDWVGNQPQHF,TGTGCCAGCAGTGACGATTGGGTTGGCAATCAGCCCCAGCATTTT
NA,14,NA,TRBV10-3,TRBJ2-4,CAISGQPGKNIQYF,TGTGCCATCAGTGGGCAGCCAGGCAAAAACATTCAGTACTTC
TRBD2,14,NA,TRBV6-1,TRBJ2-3,CATRLAGGGDTQYF,TGTGCCACCAGACTAGCGGGAGGGGGAGATACGCAGTATTTT
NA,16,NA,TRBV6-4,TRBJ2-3,CASSDSSLAVTDTQYF,TGTGCCAGCAGTGACTCGAGTTTGGCGGTCACAGATACGCAGTATTTT
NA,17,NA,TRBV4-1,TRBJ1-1,CASSQGLGGSGNTEAFF,TGCGCCAGCAGCCAAGGTCTCGGGGGCTCCGGGAACACTGAAGCTTTCTTT
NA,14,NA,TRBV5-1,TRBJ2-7,CASKGGGSGHEQYF,TGCGCCAGCAAGGGGGGCGGGAGTGGACACGAGCAGTACTTC
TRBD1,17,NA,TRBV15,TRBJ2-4,CATSGSSGGFAKNIQYF,TGTGCCACCAGCGGATCTTCAGGGGGTTTTGCCAAAAACATTCAGTACTTC
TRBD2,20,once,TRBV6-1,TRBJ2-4,CASSEAGQRTSGSSKNIQYF,TGTGCCAGCAGTGAAGCGGGACAGAGGACTAGCGGGAGTTCCAAAAACATTCAGTACTTC
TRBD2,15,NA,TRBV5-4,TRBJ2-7,CASSSSSGSSYEQYF,TGTGCCAGCAGCTCCTCTAGCGGGAGCTCCTACGAGCAGTACTTC
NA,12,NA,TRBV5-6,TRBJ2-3,CASKGVKDTQYF,TGTGCCAGTAAAGGGGTGAAAGATACGCAGTATTTT
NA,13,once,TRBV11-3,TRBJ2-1,CASSLAVYNEQFF,TGTGCCAGCAGCTTAGCTGTCTACAATGAGCAGTTCTTC
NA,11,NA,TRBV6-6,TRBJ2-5,CASSYRQTQYF,TGTGCCAGCAGTTACAGGCAGACCCAGTACTTC
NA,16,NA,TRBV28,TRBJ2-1,CASSPLPGEALDEQFF,TGTGCCAGCAGTCCCCTTCCGGGGGAGGCCCTCGATGAGCAGTTCTTC
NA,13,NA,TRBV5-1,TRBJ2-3,CASSLEWGDTQYF,TGCGCCAGCAGCTTGGAGTGGGGTGATACGCAGTATTTT
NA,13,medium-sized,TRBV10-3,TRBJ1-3,CAISDPSGNTIYF,TGTGCCATCAGTGACCCCTCTGGAAACACCATATATTTT
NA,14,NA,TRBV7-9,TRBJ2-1,CASSLSGANNEQFF,TGTGCCAGCAGCTTATCGGGCGCCAACAATGAGCAGTTCTTC
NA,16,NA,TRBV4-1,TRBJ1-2,CASSPHSNRKTYGYTF,TGCGCCAGCAGCCCTCATAGCAACCGAAAGACCTATGGCTACACCTTC
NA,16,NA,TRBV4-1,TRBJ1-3,CASSQPKQDPGNTIYF,TGCGCCAGCAGCCAGCCCAAACAGGACCCTGGAAACACCATATATTTT
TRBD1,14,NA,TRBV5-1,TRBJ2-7,CASSWGQGRDEQYF,TGCGCCAGCAGCTGGGGACAGGGAAGGGACGAGCAGTACTTC
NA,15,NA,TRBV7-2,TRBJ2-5,CASSSLLAPQETQYF,TGTGCCAGCAGCTCCCTCCTAGCGCCACAAGAGACCCAGTACTTC
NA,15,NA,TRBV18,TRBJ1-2,CASSPPLGWDYGYTF,TGTGCCAGCTCACCACCGTTGGGGTGGGACTATGGCTACACCTTC
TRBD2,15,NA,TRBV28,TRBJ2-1,CASTKLAATYNEQFF,TGTGCCAGCACCAAACTAGCGGCAACCTACAATGAGCAGTTCTTC
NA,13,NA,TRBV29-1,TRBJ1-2,CSVADGEMYGYTF,TGCAGCGTTGCGGACGGTGAAATGTATGGCTACACCTTC
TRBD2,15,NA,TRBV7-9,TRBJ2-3,CASSLGTSGTDTQYF,TGTGCCAGCAGCTTAGGGACTAGCGGCACAGATACGCAGTATTTT
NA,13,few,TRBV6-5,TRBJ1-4,CASRLDSNEKLFF,TGTGCCAGCAGGCTGGACAGTAATGAAAAACTGTTTTTT
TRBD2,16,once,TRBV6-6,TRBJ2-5,CASSHRRGGRQETQYF,TGTGCCAGCAGCCACAGACGGGGCGGGAGACAAGAGACCCAGTACTTC
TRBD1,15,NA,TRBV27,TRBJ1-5,CASSVQGISNQPQHF,TGTGCCAGCAGTGTACAGGGGATTAGCAATCAGCCCCAGCATTTT
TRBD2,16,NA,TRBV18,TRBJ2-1,CASSPTGLALHNEQFF,TGTGCCAGCTCACCTACGGGACTAGCATTGCACAATGAGCAGTTCTTC
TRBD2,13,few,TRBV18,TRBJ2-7,CASSSTSGNEQYF,TGTGCCAGCTCATCGACTAGCGGAAACGAGCAGTACTTC
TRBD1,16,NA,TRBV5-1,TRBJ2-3,CASSSGTGPSTDTQYF,TGCGCCAGCAGCTCCGGGACAGGGCCTAGCACAGATACGCAGTATTTT
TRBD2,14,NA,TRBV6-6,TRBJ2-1,CASRQASGSFVQFF,TGTGCCAGCAGACAGGCTAGCGGGAGCTTCGTGCAGTTCTTC
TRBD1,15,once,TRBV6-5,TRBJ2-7,CASSASGTGPYEQYF,TGTGCCAGCAGTGCTTCCGGGACAGGGCCCTACGAGCAGTACTTC
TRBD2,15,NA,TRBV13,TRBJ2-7,CASSYGTSGAYEQYF,TGTGCCAGCAGCTATGGGACTAGCGGGGCCTACGAGCAGTACTTC
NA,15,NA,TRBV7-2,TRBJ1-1,CASRTLPTGITEAFF,TGTGCCAGCCGTACCCTCCCAACGGGTATCACTGAAGCTTTCTTT
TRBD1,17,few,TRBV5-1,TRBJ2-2,CASRPPRTGGETGELFF,TGCGCCAGCAGGCCCCCCAGGACAGGGGGAGAAACCGGGGAGCTGTTTTTT
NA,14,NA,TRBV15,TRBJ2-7,CATSREDDSYEQYF,TGTGCCACCAGCAGAGAAGATGATTCCTACGAGCAGTACTTC
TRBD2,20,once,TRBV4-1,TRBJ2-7,CASSQVLTSGTSGRLYEQYF,TGCGCCAGCAGCCAAGTTCTAACAAGCGGGACTAGCGGGAGGCTTTACGAGCAGTACTTC
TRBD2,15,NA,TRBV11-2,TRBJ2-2,CASKLAGVNTGELFF,TGTGCCAGCAAACTAGCGGGGGTGAACACCGGGGAGCTGTTTTTT
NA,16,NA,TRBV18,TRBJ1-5,CASSPMAGLGNQPQHF,TGTGCCAGCTCACCAATGGCAGGGTTGGGCAATCAGCCCCAGCATTTT
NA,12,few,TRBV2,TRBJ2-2,CASMGGPGELFF,TGTGCCAGCATGGGGGGCCCCGGGGAGCTGTTTTTT
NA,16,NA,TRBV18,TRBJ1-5,CASSHLGQGSNQPQHF,TGTGCCAGCTCACATCTGGGACAAGGGAGCAATCAGCCCCAGCATTTT